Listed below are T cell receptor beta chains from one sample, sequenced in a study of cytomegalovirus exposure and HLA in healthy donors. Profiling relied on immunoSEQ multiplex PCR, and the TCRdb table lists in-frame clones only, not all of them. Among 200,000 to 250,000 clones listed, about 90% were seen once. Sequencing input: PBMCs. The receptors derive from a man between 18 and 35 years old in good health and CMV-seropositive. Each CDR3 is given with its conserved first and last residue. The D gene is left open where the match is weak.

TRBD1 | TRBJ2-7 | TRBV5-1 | TGCGCCAGCAGCTTGGACCCGGACAGGGTCAGATACGAGCAGTACTTC | CASSLDPDRVRYEQYF
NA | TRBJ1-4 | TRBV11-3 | TGTGCCAGCAGCTTAGCCAACAGCTCAACTAATGAAAAACTGTTTTTT | CASSLANSSTNEKLFF
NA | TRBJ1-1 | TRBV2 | TGTGCCAGCAAAAATTTGCAGGGAACCACTGAAGCTTTCTTT | CASKNLQGTTEAFF
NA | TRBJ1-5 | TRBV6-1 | TGTGCCAGCAGAGTCCTAGGGGATAGCAATCAGCCCCAGCATTTT | CASRVLGDSNQPQHF
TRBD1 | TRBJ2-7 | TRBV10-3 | TGTGCCATCAGTGAGTCGGGCAGGGGGTCCTACGAGCAGTACTTC | CAISESGRGSYEQYF
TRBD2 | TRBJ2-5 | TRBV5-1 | TGCGCCAGCAGCACGGGGGGAATTGGGAAAGAGACCCAGTACTTC | CASSTGGIGKETQYF
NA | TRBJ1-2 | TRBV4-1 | TGCGCCAGCAGCCAAGATTGGGTTTCGGCAGGCTATGGCTACACCTTC | CASSQDWVSAGYGYTF
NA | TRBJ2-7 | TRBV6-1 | TGTGCCAGTGGACCTAGGGTTAGCTCCTACGAGCAGTACTTC | CASGPRVSSYEQYF
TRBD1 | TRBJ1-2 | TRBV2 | TGTGCCAGCAGTCTACAGGGGGAGGATGGCTACACCTTC | CASSLQGEDGYTF
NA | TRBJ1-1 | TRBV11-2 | TGTGCCAGCAGCTTACGGGGGTGGCACACTGAAGCTTTCTTT | CASSLRGWHTEAFF
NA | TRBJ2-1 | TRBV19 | TGTGCCAGTAGCCCGGACGCGAGCTCCTACAATGAGCAGTTCTTC | CASSPDASSYNEQFF
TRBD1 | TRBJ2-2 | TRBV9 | TGTGCCAGCAGCCAGGGGGCGGGCGGGGAGCTGTTTTTT | CASSQGAGGELFF
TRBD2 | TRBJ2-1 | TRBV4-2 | TGTGCCAGCAGGGGAATGACTAGCGGGAGGGTTAATGAGCAGTTCTTC | CASRGMTSGRVNEQFF